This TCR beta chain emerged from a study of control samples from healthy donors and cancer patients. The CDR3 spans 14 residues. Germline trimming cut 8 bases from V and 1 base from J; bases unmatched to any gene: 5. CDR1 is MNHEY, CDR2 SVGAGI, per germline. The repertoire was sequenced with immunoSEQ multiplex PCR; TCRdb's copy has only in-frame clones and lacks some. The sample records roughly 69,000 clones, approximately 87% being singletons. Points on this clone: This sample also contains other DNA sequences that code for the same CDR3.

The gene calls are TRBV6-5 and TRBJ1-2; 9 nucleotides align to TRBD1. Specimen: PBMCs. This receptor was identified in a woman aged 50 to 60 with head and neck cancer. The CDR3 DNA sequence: TGTGCCAGCGGGGGGACAGGGAGTAACTATGGCTACACCTTC. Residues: CASGGTGSNYGYTF.